The 24 T cell receptor beta chains in this list originate from one sample, sequenced in a study of regulatory T cells in long-lasting Graves disease (dated by TCRdb to 2020 to 2022). The library was generated by multiplex PCR. Sequenced on an Illumina HiSeq 4000. To build TCR beta libraries, CDR3 regions were amplified by Arm-PCR using iRepertoire HTBI primers. The public reads were reanalyzed by TCRdb: fastp trimming at Q25, MiXCR alignment, in-frame beta chains only. Rows are unified per CDR3 protein, each entry keeping the most common DNA and genes. The sample has roughly 260,000 distinct CDR3 sequences on record, about 18% of them singletons. The ten largest clones take up 11% to 15% of the sample. Reading the label with the study, this specimen's time point is: newly diagnosed GD, antithyroid drugs for less than 3 months. RNA was extracted from PBMCs in TRIzol for both TCR sequencing and RNA sequencing.

These data also formed part of another study, on T cells in Graves' hyperthyroidism and ophthalmopathy.

Sequencing used peripheral blood mononuclear cells (PBMCs), obtained at new diagnosis, from a patient treated with antithyroid drugs. The receptor source for this set is a woman in her twenties or thirties with Graves disease. Donor details come from another sample of the same person, matched by shared clones.

Many counts were recorded for this clonotype. This chain uses TRBV6-5 with TRBJ1-6; D not certain. V was pared by 2 bases and J by 5 bases, with 10 bases between. The germline CDR1 and CDR2 sequences are MNHEY and SVGAGI. CDR3 length: 15 residues. CDR3 coding DNA: TGTGCCAGCAGTTACGCGGGATACAATAATTCACCCCTCCACTTT. Residues: CASSYAGYNNSPLHF.

This clonotype showed up many times. The rearrangement uses TRBV19 and TRBJ1-2; possibly TRBD1 for D (6 bases). The germline V gene has CDR1 LNHDA and CDR2 SQIVND (reference sequence). V dropped 4 bases and J dropped 2 bases, with 17 bases sitting between them. The CDR3 contains 16 residues. CDR3 bases: TGTGCCAGTAGTAAGGGGATACAGGGATGGAACTATGGCTACACCTTC. It translates to CASSKGIQGWNYGYTF.

This clonotype appeared many times. The chain employs TRBV12-3 or TRBV12-4 and TRBJ1-5; TRBD1 aligns across 7 bases. The CDR3 consists of 12 residues. The J segment lost 11 bases and the V segment lost 1 base, leaving 2 bases of the junction unmatched. CDR3 in amino acids: CASSLGQGTQHF. The CDR3 nucleotides read TGTGCCAGCAGTTTAGGACAGGGAACCCAGCATTTT.

This clonotype was detected ten times or more. Compared with germline, one end of the junction differs, possibly owing to a read error. The chain is built from TRBV5-1 and TRBJ1-6; 8 nucleotides agree with TRBD1. This CDR3 region has 15 residues. Germline values: CDR1 SGHRS, CDR2 YFSETQ. This CDR3 is CASSQLQGAQSPLHF. DNA of the CDR3: TGTGCCAGCAGCCAGCTCCAGGGGGCTCAATCACCCCTCCACTTT.

This clonotype was found many times. This chain connects TRBV6-1 to TRBJ1-5; a weak D match, TRBD1 (6 bases). Germline CDR1 MNHNS, CDR2 SASEGT. Trimming cost V 6 bases and J 2 bases, with 8 bases left between them. The CDR3 has 13 amino acids. In DNA, the CDR3 is TGTGCCAGCAGGAGACAGGGCAATCAGCCCCAGCATTTT. This translates into CASRRQGNQPQHF.

This clonotype was detected ten times or more. V usage is TRBV18 and J usage is TRBJ1-1; 7 bases line up with TRBD1. V was clipped by 5 bases and J by 10 bases; unmatched bases: 16. Germline V gene sequence: CDR1 KGHSH, CDR2 LQKENI. The CDR3 consists of 15 residues. The chain's CDR3 is CASSSDSQTGVRAFF. In nucleotides, the CDR3 is TGTGCCAGCTCATCTGACTCCCAAACAGGGGTCAGAGCTTTCTTT.

This clonotype has a count of ten or more. This chain links TRBV14 with TRBJ1-1; 8 bases agree with TRBD1. The V segment lost 5 bases and the J segment 10 bases; nucleotides outside the gene matches: 6. CDR3 length: 12 amino acids. Germline assignment: CDR1 SGHDN and CDR2 FVKESK. The CDR3 spells CASSVQGARAFF. CDR3 DNA sequence: TGTGCCAGCAGCGTCCAGGGGGCGCGAGCTTTCTTT.

This clonotype has at least ten counts. The rearrangement links TRBV10-3 to TRBJ1-2; weak D call: TRBD1 (5 bases). The CDR3 runs 14 residues. V lost 2 bases and J lost 4, with 11 bases in between. Germline CDR1 ENHRY, CDR2 SYGVKD. Here the CDR3 DNA reads TGTGCCATCAGTGAGGACATCCAGGGCTATGGCTACACCTTC. Protein: CAISEDIQGYGYTF.

The sample holds many counts of this clonotype. The J gene is TRBJ2-2, the V gene TRBV11-3; possibly TRBD1 or TRBD2 for D (5 bases each). V was clipped by 8 bases and J by 3 bases, with 16 bases between them. The CDR3 loop spans 15 amino acids. The germline V gene encodes CDR1 SGHNT and CDR2 YENEEA. The CDR3 is CASGPGGGDTGELFF. In DNA, the CDR3 is TGTGCCAGCGGACCTGGGGGTGGCGACACCGGGGAGCTGTTTTTT.

In the case of this clonotype: This sequence is one base from a far larger clone and is likely a read error. The chain has TRBV6-4 and TRBJ1-4; TRBD1 aligns across 10 bases. This CDR3 region has 14 residues. Germline-derived CDR1 and CDR2 are MRHNA and SNTAGT. The ends lost 5 bases at V and 12 bases at J; junction bases unmatched: 9. In nucleotides, the CDR3 is TGTGCCAGCAGTACGACAGGGGGCAAAGAAGAACTGTTTTTT. It yields the protein CASSTTGGKEELFF.

This clonotype was observed at least ten times. V is TRBV19 and J is TRBJ2-5; D uncertain. In germline, CDR1 is LNHDA, CDR2 SQIVND (reference sequence). The CDR3 sequence is 15 residues long. V dropped 4 bases and J dropped 1 base, with 13 bases sitting between them. The CDR3 region is CASSSTFRRQETQYF. The CDR3 DNA reads as TGTGCCAGTAGTAGTACGTTCAGGCGCCAAGAGACCCAGTACTTC.

This clonotype came up many times. V gene TRBV4-1 combines with J gene TRBJ1-2; 7 nucleotides align to TRBD1. The CDR3 runs to 14 residues. Germline CDR1 MGHRA, CDR2 YSYEKL. After removal of 6 bases from V and 2 bases from J, the junction contained 6 bases not matched to a gene. The CDR3 region has the DNA TGCGCCAGCAGGGTCCCGGGACAGAACTATGGCTACACCTTC. Its protein is CASRVPGQNYGYTF.

Regarding this clonotype: It may be a read error: a sequence one base away is much more abundant. The chain joins TRBV27 to TRBJ2-7; D not certain. The CDR3 spans 16 residues. Germline assignment: CDR1 MNHEY and CDR2 SMNVEV (reference sequence). V shed 7 bases and J shed 6 bases, with 25 bases lying between them. DNA of the CDR3: TGTGCCAGCAAAATGGTTCTAACCGGCGGCGTAGCCGAGCAGTACTTC. It is translated as CASKMVLTGGVAEQYF.

This clonotype was detected ten times or more. The chain recombines TRBV6-2 or TRBV6-3 with TRBJ1-2; D is ambiguous. The CDR3 consists of 13 residues. From germline, CDR1 is MNHEY and CDR2 SVGEGT. The V and J ends lost 5 bases and 4 bases respectively, with 11 bases between them. The CDR3 sequence is CASSEEQIYGYTF. In nucleotides, the CDR3 is TGTGCCAGCAGTGAAGAACAGATCTATGGCTACACCTTC.

This rearrangement joins TRBV7-2 to TRBJ2-3, with 12 bases that match TRBD2. Germline trimming cut 5 bases from V and 3 bases from J; bases unmatched to any gene: 9. The CDR3 has 17 residues. Looked up from germline, CDR1 is SGHTA and CDR2 is FQGNSA. CDR3: CASSRTGLAGRTDTQYF. CDR3 sequence (DNA): TGTGCCAGCAGCCGAACCGGACTAGCGGGGAGAACAGATACGCAGTATTTT.

Turning to this clonotype: Because it lacks the conserved phenylalanine or tryptophan at the end, this CDR3 is likely a read error. The chain recombines TRBV12-3 or TRBV12-4 with TRBJ1-2, with 12 bases fitting TRBD1. Trimming cost V 5 bases and J 7 bases; bases outside gene matches: 5. The CDR3 contains 14 residues. CDR3 region: CASSLGTGGRGYTL. The DNA for the CDR3 is TGTGCCAGCAGTCTTGGGACAGGGGGCCGTGGCTACACCCTC.

This clonotype was recorded at least ten times. This sequence joins TRBV5-1 and TRBJ2-5; 9 bases align to TRBD1. Germline-derived CDR1 and CDR2 are SGHRS and YFSETQ. This CDR3 contains 16 residues. Trimming cost V 9 bases and J 1 base; bases outside gene matches: 13. The CDR3 DNA is TGCGCCACCACAGCTTGGGGACAGGGAGTCCAAGAGACCCAGTACTTC. It specifies CATTAWGQGVQETQYF.

This clonotype appeared many times. V and J are TRBV6-1 and TRBJ1-5; no clear D. V shed 8 bases and J shed 4 bases, with 12 bases lying between them. The germline CDR1 and CDR2 sequences are MNHNS and SASEGT. The CDR3 sequence is 13 residues long. Here the CDR3 reads CASCQPRNQPQHF. In DNA form, the CDR3 reads TGTGCCAGCTGTCAGCCCCGGAATCAGCCCCAGCATTTT.

This clonotype occurred many times. This sequence joins TRBV9 and TRBJ2-1; no reliable D call. V shed 3 bases and J shed 0 bases, with 16 bases lying between them. The CDR3 has 17 amino acids. Germline CDR1 is SGDLS and CDR2 is YYNGEE. CDR3 amino acids: CASSDRPSSSSYNEQFF. For the CDR3, the DNA is TGTGCCAGCAGCGACCGTCCCAGCTCGAGCTCCTACAATGAGCAGTTCTTC.

The sample holds many counts of this clonotype. The CDR3 protein is CASIAGRGGRLGELFF. The CDR3 nucleotides are TGTGCCAGCATCGCCGGACGAGGGGGCCGTCTCGGGGAGCTGTTTTTT. The chain couples TRBV6-2 or TRBV6-3 to TRBJ2-2, with 7 positions matching TRBD1. This CDR3 region has 16 residues. The J segment lost 7 bases and the V segment lost 7 bases, leaving 15 bases of the junction unmatched. Germline CDR1 reads MNHEY; CDR2 reads SVGEGT.

This clonotype was seen ten or more times. This rearrangement joins TRBV6-1 to TRBJ2-3, with 9 bases lining up with TRBD2. Germline CDR1 MNHNS, CDR2 SASEGT. J was trimmed by 2 bases and V by 10 bases; bases with no gene match: 7. This CDR3 has 14 residues. The CDR3 loop reads CAITSGLFTDTQYF. The CDR3 DNA follows: TGTGCCATAACTAGCGGGTTATTCACAGATACGCAGTATTTT.

This clonotype was counted ten times or more. The chain combines TRBV6-2 or TRBV6-3 with TRBJ1-5, with unresolved D. V was trimmed by 0 bases and J by 0 bases, leaving 12 bases between them. The germline gives CDR1 MNHEY, CDR2 SVGEGT. CDR3 length equals 17 residues. CDR3 in DNA: TGTGCCAGCAGTTACTCCCCCCTCGCAGTTAGCAATCAGCCCCAGCATTTT. This sequence encodes CASSYSPLAVSNQPQHF.

The chain couples TRBV30 to TRBJ1-1, with a possible D match to TRBD1 (5 bases). The germline V and J ends were trimmed by 2 bases and 11 bases, with 15 bases remaining between them. Germline CDR1 GTSNPN, CDR2 SVGIG (reference sequence). The CDR3 runs to 12 residues. The chain's CDR3 is CAWSFLRAGAFF. The CDR3 bases are TGTGCCTGGAGTTTCCTCAGGGCCGGGGCTTTCTTT.

This clonotype was observed at least ten times. The chain links TRBV9 to TRBJ2-3, with 8 bases fitting TRBD2. The V gene end was trimmed by 2 bases and the J gene end by 0 bases; junction bases not matched to a gene: 5. The length of the CDR3 is 16 residues. Looked up from germline, CDR1 is SGDLS and CDR2 is YYNGEE. CDR3 residues: CASSVYGGASTDTQYF. The CDR3 region has the DNA TGTGCCAGCAGCGTCTACGGGGGGGCTAGCACAGATACGCAGTATTTT.